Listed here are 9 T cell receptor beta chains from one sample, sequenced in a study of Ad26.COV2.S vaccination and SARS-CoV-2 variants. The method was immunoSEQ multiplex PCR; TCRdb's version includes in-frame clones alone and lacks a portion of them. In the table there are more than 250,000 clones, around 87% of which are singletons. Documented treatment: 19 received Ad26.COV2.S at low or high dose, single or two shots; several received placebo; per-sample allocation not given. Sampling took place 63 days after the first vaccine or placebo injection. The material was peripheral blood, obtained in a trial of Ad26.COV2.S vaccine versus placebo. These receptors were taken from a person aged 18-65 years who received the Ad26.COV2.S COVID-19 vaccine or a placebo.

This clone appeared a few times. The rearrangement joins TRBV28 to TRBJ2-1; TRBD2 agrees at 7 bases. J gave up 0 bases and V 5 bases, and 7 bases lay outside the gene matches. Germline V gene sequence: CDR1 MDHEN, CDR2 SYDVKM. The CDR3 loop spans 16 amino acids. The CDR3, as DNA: TGTGCCAGCAGTCCGGGAGGTTCGAGCTCCTACAATGAGCAGTTCTTC. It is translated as CASSPGGSSSYNEQFF.

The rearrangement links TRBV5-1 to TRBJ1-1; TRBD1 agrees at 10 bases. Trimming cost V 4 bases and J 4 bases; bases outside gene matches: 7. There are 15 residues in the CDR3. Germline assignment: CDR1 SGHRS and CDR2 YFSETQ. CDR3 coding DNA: TGCGCCAGCAGCCCGCGACAGGGGGCGGGCACTGAAGCTTTCTTT. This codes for CASSPRQGAGTEAFF.

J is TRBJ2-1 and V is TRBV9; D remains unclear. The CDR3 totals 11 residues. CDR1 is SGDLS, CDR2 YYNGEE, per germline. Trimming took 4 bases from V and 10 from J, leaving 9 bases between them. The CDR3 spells CASSRRAEQFF. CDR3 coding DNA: TGTGCCAGCAGCCGACGAGCCGAGCAGTTCTTC.

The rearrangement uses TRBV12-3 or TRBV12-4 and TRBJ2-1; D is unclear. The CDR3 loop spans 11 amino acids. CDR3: CVVLFYNEQFF. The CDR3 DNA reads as TGTGTCGTGCTTTTTTACAATGAGCAGTTCTTC.

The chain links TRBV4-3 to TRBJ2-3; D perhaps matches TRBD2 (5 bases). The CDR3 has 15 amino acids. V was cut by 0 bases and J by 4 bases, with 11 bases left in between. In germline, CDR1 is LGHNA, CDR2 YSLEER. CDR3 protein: CASSQDRESADTQYF. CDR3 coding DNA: TGCGCCAGCAGCCAAGATAGGGAGTCAGCAGATACGCAGTATTTT.

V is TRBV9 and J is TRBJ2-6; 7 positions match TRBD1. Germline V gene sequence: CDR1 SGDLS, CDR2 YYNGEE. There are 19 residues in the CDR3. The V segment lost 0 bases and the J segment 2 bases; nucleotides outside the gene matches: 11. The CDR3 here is CASSVVRQGDRAGANVLTF. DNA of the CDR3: TGTGCCAGCAGCGTAGTAAGGCAGGGGGATCGGGCTGGGGCCAACGTCCTGACTTTC.

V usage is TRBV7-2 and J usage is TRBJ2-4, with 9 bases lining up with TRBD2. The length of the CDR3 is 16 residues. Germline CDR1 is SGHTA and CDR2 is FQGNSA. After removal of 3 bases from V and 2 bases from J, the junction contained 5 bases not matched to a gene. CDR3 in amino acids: CASSLVSGGTKNIQYF. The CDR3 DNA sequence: TGTGCCAGCAGCTTGGTCAGCGGGGGGACCAAAAACATTCAGTACTTC.

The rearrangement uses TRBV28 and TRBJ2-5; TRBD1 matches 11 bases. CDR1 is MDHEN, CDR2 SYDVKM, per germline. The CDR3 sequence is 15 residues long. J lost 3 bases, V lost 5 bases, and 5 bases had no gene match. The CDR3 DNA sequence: TGTGCCAGCAGTCCAGCGGGACAGGGGGAAGAGACCCAGTACTTC. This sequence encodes CASSPAGQGEETQYF. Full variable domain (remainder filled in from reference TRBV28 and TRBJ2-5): DVKVTQSSRYLVKRTGEKVFLECVQDMDHENMFWYRQDPGLGLRLIYFSYDVKMKEKGDIPEGYSVSREKKERFSLILESASTNQTSMYLCASSPAGQGEETQYFGPGTRLLVL.

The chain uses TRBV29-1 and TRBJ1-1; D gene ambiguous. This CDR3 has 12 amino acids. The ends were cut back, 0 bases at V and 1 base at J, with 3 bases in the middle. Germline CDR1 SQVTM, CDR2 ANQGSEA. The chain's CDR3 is CSVEERNTEAFF. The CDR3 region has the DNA TGCAGCGTTGAAGAGAGGAACACTGAAGCTTTCTTT.